Listed below are T cell receptor beta chains from one sample, sequenced in a study of T cells in Graves' hyperthyroidism and ophthalmopathy. TCRdb re-called the multiplex PCR reads with MiXCR, one entry per CDR3 protein. Counted here are just over 550,000 distinct CDR3 sequences, 46% occurring once; the ten biggest clones make up 6.5% to 9%. The material sequenced was peripheral blood or thyroid tissue (not recorded which). The receptors here all came from a woman aged 18-35 years with Graves' hyperthyroidism. Each CDR3 is given with its conserved first and last residue. D genes are given only for firm matches. Some rows have no size entry. The others give once, few or many, or a class for an expanded clone.

J gene: TRBJ2-1
D gene: .
V gene: TRBV24-1
clone size: .
CDR3 DNA: TGTGCCACCAGTGATTCCACAGCCCGGGCTCTTAGGGAGCAGTTCTTC
CDR3 protein: CATSDSTARALREQFF

J gene: TRBJ2-2
D gene: TRBD1
V gene: TRBV5-1
clone size: .
CDR3 DNA: TGCGCCAGCAGCCCTGGACAGGGAGTCGGGGAGCTGTTTTTT
CDR3 protein: CASSPGQGVGELFF

J gene: TRBJ2-7
D gene: TRBD1
V gene: TRBV7-9
clone size: few
CDR3 DNA: TGTGCCAGCAGTGGACAGGCTCTCTACGAGCAGTACTTC
CDR3 protein: CASSGQALYEQYF

J gene: TRBJ1-2
D gene: TRBD1
V gene: TRBV29-1
clone size: once
CDR3 DNA: TGCAGCGTGCCCGGGACAGGGTATGGCTACACCTTC
CDR3 protein: CSVPGTGYGYTF

J gene: TRBJ2-7
D gene: .
V gene: TRBV7-6
clone size: .
CDR3 DNA: TGTGCCAGCAGCCAAAGGGCAGGTCAGCACTACGAGCAGTACTTC
CDR3 protein: CASSQRAGQHYEQYF

J gene: TRBJ1-2
D gene: .
V gene: TRBV29-1
clone size: many
CDR3 DNA: TGCAGCGTTGAAGAAAGGGGTGCTAACTATGGCTACACCTTC
CDR3 protein: CSVEERGANYGYTF

J gene: TRBJ1-4
D gene: .
V gene: TRBV29-1
clone size: few
CDR3 DNA: TGCAGCACCGCAACTAATGAAAAACTGTTTTTT
CDR3 protein: CSTATNEKLFF

J gene: TRBJ2-2
D gene: TRBD2
V gene: TRBV24-1
clone size: few
CDR3 DNA: TGTGCCACCGGACTAGCACCAGGTATCGGTATCACCGGGGAGCTGTTTTTT
CDR3 protein: CATGLAPGIGITGELFF

J gene: TRBJ1-5
D gene: .
V gene: TRBV7-9
clone size: many
CDR3 DNA: TGTGCCAGCAGCCGACAGCATCAGCCCCAGCATTTT
CDR3 protein: CASSRQHQPQHF

J gene: TRBJ2-7
D gene: TRBD1
V gene: TRBV5-1
clone size: .
CDR3 DNA: TGCGCCAGCAGCTTGGGGACAGGGCTGAAAGAGCAGTACTTC
CDR3 protein: CASSLGTGLKEQYF

J gene: TRBJ1-1
D gene: .
V gene: TRBV20-1
clone size: .
CDR3 DNA: TGCAGTGCTACGGATCCGGACACTGAAGCTTTCTTT
CDR3 protein: CSATDPDTEAFF

J gene: TRBJ2-7
D gene: .
V gene: TRBV6-5
clone size: .
CDR3 DNA: TGTGCCAGCAGAGCCAGGGGGAGGCCCTACGAGCAGTACTTC
CDR3 protein: CASRARGRPYEQYF

J gene: TRBJ2-5
D gene: .
V gene: TRBV15
clone size: .
CDR3 DNA: TGTGCCACCCTGCAGGAAGCCCATCCGGGGCCGGAGACCCAGTACTTC
CDR3 protein: CATLQEAHPGPETQYF

J gene: TRBJ1-1
D gene: .
V gene: TRBV15
clone size: few
CDR3 DNA: TGTGCCACCAGCAGAATGTCGACTTTGGGGGGCACTGAAGCTTTCTTT
CDR3 protein: CATSRMSTLGGTEAFF

J gene: TRBJ1-2
D gene: .
V gene: TRBV7-2
clone size: few
CDR3 DNA: TGTGCCAGTGAAGTGGGGCGACAGGGCTACACCTTC
CDR3 protein: CASEVGRQGYTF

J gene: TRBJ1-1
D gene: TRBD1
V gene: TRBV19
clone size: .
CDR3 DNA: TGTGCCAGTAGTAGACAGGGGAGGAACACTGAAGCTTTCTTT
CDR3 protein: CASSRQGRNTEAFF

J gene: TRBJ2-7
D gene: TRBD2
V gene: TRBV10-3
clone size: few
CDR3 DNA: TGTGCCAGCAGTGGAGGACTAGCGGTCTACGAGCAGTACTTC
CDR3 protein: CASSGGLAVYEQYF

J gene: TRBJ2-3
D gene: TRBD2
V gene: TRBV2
clone size: .
CDR3 DNA: TGTGCCAGCAGCTCAAACATACTAGCGGGGAACACAGATACGCAGTATTTT
CDR3 protein: CASSSNILAGNTDTQYF

J gene: TRBJ2-7
D gene: TRBD1
V gene: TRBV9
clone size: .
CDR3 DNA: TGTGCCAGCTCACCGTTGCAGGGGGCTTTCGAGCAGTACTTC
CDR3 protein: CASSPLQGAFEQYF

J gene: TRBJ1-2
D gene: .
V gene: TRBV29-1
clone size: few
CDR3 DNA: TGCAGCTCCCGGACGGGGGGAGGCTATGGCTACACCTTC
CDR3 protein: CSSRTGGGYGYTF

J gene: TRBJ2-7
D gene: .
V gene: TRBV7-4
clone size: .
CDR3 DNA: TGTGCCAGCAGCACAAGCCCCTCCTACGAGCAGTACTTC
CDR3 protein: CASSTSPSYEQYF

J gene: TRBJ2-7
D gene: TRBD2
V gene: TRBV9
clone size: .
CDR3 DNA: TGTGCCAGCAGCCATACTAGCGGGAGGGACTACGAGCAGTACTTC
CDR3 protein: CASSHTSGRDYEQYF

J gene: TRBJ2-5
D gene: TRBD1
V gene: TRBV19
clone size: .
CDR3 DNA: TGTGCCAGTAGTGCAACCCAGGGGGCTGGAGAGACCCAGTACTTC
CDR3 protein: CASSATQGAGETQYF

J gene: TRBJ2-7
D gene: .
V gene: TRBV25-1
clone size: few
CDR3 DNA: TGTGCCAGCAGCCGAGCGACGGGGCATGGTACCTACGAGCAGTACTTC
CDR3 protein: CASSRATGHGTYEQYF

J gene: TRBJ1-5
D gene: .
V gene: TRBV2
clone size: .
CDR3 DNA: TGTGCCAGCAGGCAATCGGCAGTCCAGCCCCAGCATTTT
CDR3 protein: CASRQSAVQPQHF

J gene: TRBJ2-5
D gene: .
V gene: TRBV2
clone size: .
CDR3 DNA: TGTGCCGGCCAGGGGAATGGAGACACCCAGTACTTC
CDR3 protein: CAGQGNGDTQYF

J gene: TRBJ1-2
D gene: .
V gene: TRBV2
clone size: many
CDR3 DNA: TGTGCCAGCAGTGAAGCGATCTATGGCTACACCTTC
CDR3 protein: CASSEAIYGYTF

J gene: TRBJ2-7
D gene: .
V gene: TRBV12-3/TRBV12-4
clone size: few
CDR3 DNA: TGTGCCAGCAGTTTTTCCAGGGCATCCTACGAGCAGTACTTC
CDR3 protein: CASSFSRASYEQYF

J gene: TRBJ2-7
D gene: TRBD2
V gene: TRBV6-1
clone size: many
CDR3 DNA: TGTGCCAGCAGTGACATTGCCGGACTAGCGACGTACGAGCAGTACTTC
CDR3 protein: CASSDIAGLATYEQYF

J gene: TRBJ2-7
D gene: .
V gene: TRBV20-1
clone size: few
CDR3 DNA: TGCAGTGCTAGAACTACGCAACCAGTGGCCTACGAGCAGTACTTC
CDR3 protein: CSARTTQPVAYEQYF

J gene: TRBJ1-2
D gene: TRBD1
V gene: TRBV24-1
clone size: .
CDR3 DNA: TGTGCCAGCAGTCCCAGGACAGGGGTCTTCGGTTATGGCTACACCTTC
CDR3 protein: CASSPRTGVFGYGYTF

J gene: TRBJ1-1
D gene: TRBD1
V gene: TRBV20-1
clone size: many
CDR3 DNA: TGCAGTGCGACCAGGGGGTCCATGAACACTGAAGCTTTCTTT
CDR3 protein: CSATRGSMNTEAFF

J gene: TRBJ2-7
D gene: TRBD1
V gene: TRBV7-2
clone size: .
CDR3 DNA: TGTGCCAGCAGCCAAGAGACAGGGGGGGACGAGCAGTACTTC
CDR3 protein: CASSQETGGDEQYF

J gene: TRBJ2-5
D gene: TRBD1
V gene: TRBV20-1
clone size: few
CDR3 DNA: TGCAGTGCTAGAGGGGCGACAGGGTCCGAAGAGACCCAGTACTTC
CDR3 protein: CSARGATGSEETQYF

J gene: TRBJ1-3
D gene: .
V gene: TRBV25-1
clone size: many
CDR3 DNA: TGTGCCAGCAGTGAACCCGTGGGGGTTAGTTACACCATATATTTT
CDR3 protein: CASSEPVGVSYTIYF

J gene: TRBJ1-4
D gene: TRBD1
V gene: TRBV7-6
clone size: few
CDR3 DNA: TGTGCCAGCAGCTTAGAAGCGTCCGGGACAGGGTCTAAAAAACTGTTTTTT
CDR3 protein: CASSLEASGTGSKKLFF

J gene: TRBJ1-1
D gene: .
V gene: TRBV7-9
clone size: .
CDR3 DNA: TGTGCCAGCACAACCGTCGGGATATTGAACACTGAAGCTTTCTTT
CDR3 protein: CASTTVGILNTEAFF

J gene: TRBJ2-7
D gene: TRBD1
V gene: TRBV10-1
clone size: .
CDR3 DNA: TGCGCCAGCAGTACCGGGACAGGGGGTTTCAACGAGCAGTACTTC
CDR3 protein: CASSTGTGGFNEQYF

J gene: TRBJ1-2
D gene: .
V gene: TRBV7-2
clone size: .
CDR3 DNA: TGTGCCAGCAGCTTAGTGGGGGCAGATGGCTACACCTTC
CDR3 protein: CASSLVGADGYTF

J gene: TRBJ1-2
D gene: TRBD1
V gene: TRBV9
clone size: many
CDR3 DNA: TGTGCCAGCAGCGTCGCCGGACAGGAAAACTATGGCTACACCTTC
CDR3 protein: CASSVAGQENYGYTF

J gene: TRBJ2-5
D gene: .
V gene: TRBV20-1
clone size: .
CDR3 DNA: TGCAGTGCTAGACCTTACGGGGGGACCCAGTACTTC
CDR3 protein: CSARPYGGTQYF

J gene: TRBJ1-3
D gene: TRBD1
V gene: TRBV29-1
clone size: .
CDR3 DNA: TGCAGCATCCTGACAGGGGATGGAAACACCATATATTTT
CDR3 protein: CSILTGDGNTIYF

J gene: TRBJ1-1
D gene: .
V gene: TRBV6-1
clone size: .
CDR3 DNA: TGTGCCAGCACCCGAGGCTCCGGCACTGAAGCTTTCTTT
CDR3 protein: CASTRGSGTEAFF

J gene: TRBJ1-4
D gene: TRBD1
V gene: TRBV29-1
clone size: .
CDR3 DNA: TGCAGCGGCAGGACAGGCCACACTGAAAAACTGTTTTTT
CDR3 protein: CSGRTGHTEKLFF

J gene: TRBJ1-1
D gene: .
V gene: TRBV7-9
clone size: .
CDR3 DNA: TGTGCCAGCAGCTATAGCGAGAACACTGAAGCTTTCTTT
CDR3 protein: CASSYSENTEAFF

J gene: TRBJ2-5
D gene: TRBD1
V gene: TRBV11-2
clone size: few
CDR3 DNA: TGTGCCAGCAGCCCGAGGACAGGGGGCTTACAAGAGACCCAGTACTTC
CDR3 protein: CASSPRTGGLQETQYF

J gene: TRBJ1-1
D gene: .
V gene: TRBV25-1
clone size: .
CDR3 DNA: TGTGCCAGCAGTGCGTGGGGACGGGTTAACACTGAAGCTTTCTTT
CDR3 protein: CASSAWGRVNTEAFF

J gene: TRBJ1-2
D gene: TRBD1
V gene: TRBV2
clone size: .
CDR3 DNA: TGTGCCAGCAGGGCAAGAGGGGGCACGCGCTATGGCTACACCTTC
CDR3 protein: CASRARGGTRYGYTF

J gene: TRBJ1-2
D gene: .
V gene: TRBV12-5
clone size: .
CDR3 DNA: TGTGCTAGTGGACCGGGCCCGCGATTCGGCTACACCTTC
CDR3 protein: CASGPGPRFGYTF

J gene: TRBJ2-7
D gene: TRBD2
V gene: TRBV10-3
clone size: once
CDR3 DNA: TGTGTCAGCAGGGCTAGCGGGAGGAACGAGCAGTACTTC
CDR3 protein: CVSRASGRNEQYF

J gene: TRBJ2-7
D gene: .
V gene: TRBV5-5
clone size: few
CDR3 DNA: TGTGCCAGCAGCTTGTACGCAGGGCCTTACGAGCAGTACTTC
CDR3 protein: CASSLYAGPYEQYF

J gene: TRBJ1-1
D gene: .
V gene: TRBV7-9
clone size: many
CDR3 DNA: TGTGCCAGCAGCTTACCGTCGAACACTGAAGCTTTCTTT
CDR3 protein: CASSLPSNTEAFF

J gene: TRBJ1-5
D gene: .
V gene: TRBV19
clone size: .
CDR3 DNA: TGTGCCAGTGGGGGGGGGTTGTACCGTCAGCCCCAGCATTTT
CDR3 protein: CASGGGLYRQPQHF

J gene: TRBJ1-6
D gene: .
V gene: TRBV10-1
clone size: .
CDR3 DNA: TGCGCCAGCAGAGGGCAGGGATCACCCCTCCACTTT
CDR3 protein: CASRGQGSPLHF